This entry lists 20 T cell receptor beta chains sequenced from one sample in a study of CXCR3-negative and CXCR3-positive naive CD8 T cells (dated by TCRdb to about 2019). What these receptors recognize is not known. The paper as a whole reports these results and caveats: Compared with CXCR3-negative naive cells, CXCR3-positive naive cells had TRB CDR3s with higher hydrophobicity (lower Kidera factor 4), lower energy, and higher strength and volume indices.

The sequencer listed for this sample is NextSeq 550. The Human TCR Profiling Kit (MiLaboratory) was used to make UMI-labeled 5' RACE TRB cDNA libraries. Reprocessed by TCRdb, the reads give a single entry per CDR3 protein sequence, without DNA. This sample's listing comprises about 90,000 distinct CDR3 sequences. Together, the top ten hold roughly 0.8% of the sample. Sequencing was done on a sample of naive CXCR3+ CD8+ T cells from blood. Sample cell subset or site, as interpreted from the label and publication: CD45RO-CCR7+CD27+CD95- naive CD8+ T cells expressing CXCR3 (TNR3+). The source is a human donor in good health. Some clones in this sample may be carry-over from other donors' samples.

The rearrangement uses TRBV29-1 and TRBJ1-2; TCRdb lists TRBD1, though no DNA is available to test this call. CDR1 is SQVTM, CDR2 ANQGSEA, per germline. This CDR3 comprises 11 residues. CDR3 in amino acids: CSVRGDYGYTF.

CDR3 loop: CASSLTPTGGKNIQYF. This sequence joins TRBV28 and TRBJ2-4; TCRdb calls TRBD1, which cannot be checked without DNA. CDR3 size: 16 residues. CDR1 is MDHEN and CDR2 is SYDVKM in the germline V gene.

The rearrangement uses TRBV12-3 or TRBV12-4 and TRBJ1-5; TCRdb's D gene call, TRBD1, goes unchecked for lack of DNA. The CDR3 length is 16 residues. The CDR3 spells CASSFTTPGGNQPQHF.

V usage is TRBV29-1 and J usage is TRBJ2-5; absent DNA, TCRdb's TRBD1 call cannot be checked. The length of the CDR3 is 17 residues. Germline V CDR1 and CDR2: SQVTM, ANQGSEA. This CDR3 reads CSVESGGGISVQETQYF.

This chain connects TRBV27 to TRBJ2-3; lacking DNA, the TRBD1 call made by TCRdb goes unchecked. The CDR3 is 16 residues long. CDR1 is MNHEY and CDR2 is SMNVEV in the germline V gene (reference sequence). CDR3 sequence: CASSLATGSSTDTQYF.

This chain uses TRBV4-3 with TRBJ2-3; TCRdb designates TRBD1, a call that cannot be tested without DNA. This CDR3 comprises 18 residues. The V gene's germline CDR1 is LGHNA and CDR2 YSLEER. The CDR3 loop is CASSQDVGATLGTDTQYF.

J is TRBJ2-2 and V is TRBV28; lacking DNA, the TRBD2 call made by TCRdb goes unchecked. Per germline, CDR1 MDHEN and CDR2 SYDVKM. The CDR3 covers 18 residues. The chain's CDR3 is CASSLFGSPGLSTGELFF. Variable domain in full (rest from reference TRBV28 and TRBJ2-2): DVKVTQSSRYLVKRTGEKVFLECVQDMDHENMFWYRQDPGLGLRLIYFSYDVKMKEKGDIPEGYSVSREKKERFSLILESASTNQTSMYLCASSLFGSPGLSTGELFFGEGSRLTVL.

CDR3 amino acids: CASSFGGGSQETQYF. The V gene is TRBV11-2, the J gene TRBJ2-5; with no DNA, the TCRdb D assignment of TRBD2 cannot be verified. Germline CDR1 is SGHAT and CDR2 is FQNNGV. The CDR3 runs 15 residues.

The chain uses TRBV12-3 or TRBV12-4 and TRBJ2-5; TCRdb proposes TRBD1, but this gene call is untestable without DNA. This CDR3 has 14 amino acids. The CDR3 reads CASSFLTGQETQYF.

The V call is TRBV27, the J call TRBJ2-7; TCRdb names TRBD2, which stays unverified in the absence of DNA. In germline, CDR1 is MNHEY, CDR2 SMNVEV (reference sequence). This CDR3 is built from 15 residues. The CDR3: CASSLSGLASYEQYF.

The chain couples TRBV21-1 to TRBJ2-5; the D gene TCRdb calls, TRBD1, cannot be checked with no DNA. TRBV21-1 is annotated as a pseudogene. This CDR3 region has 14 residues. The CDR3 protein is CASPPGGGRETQYF.

The chain uses TRBV6-2 or TRBV6-3 and TRBJ1-5. CDR1 and CDR2 (germline): MNHEY, SVGEGT. This CDR3 spans 13 amino acids. CDR3 region: CASSYPGNQPQHF.

The genes are TRBV7-9 and TRBJ1-1. The CDR3 sequence is 11 residues long. Germline-derived CDR1 and CDR2 are SEHNR and FQNEAQ (reference sequence). The chain's CDR3 is CASSLSTEAFF.

The V gene is TRBV27, the J gene TRBJ2-7; lacking DNA, the TRBD1 call made by TCRdb goes unchecked. CDR1 is MNHEY, CDR2 SMNVEV, per germline (reference sequence). This CDR3 spans 12 amino acids. The chain's CDR3 is CASGTDILEQYF.

The chain joins TRBV7-3 to TRBJ2-7; the D call from TCRdb, TRBD1, cannot be confirmed without DNA. The CDR3 spans 15 residues. The germline V gene has CDR1 SGHTA and CDR2 FQGTGA. CDR3 in amino acids: CASSLGLGADYEQYF.

The rearrangement joins TRBV5-1 to TRBJ2-1. The germline CDR1 and CDR2 sequences are SGHRS and YFSETQ. CDR3 length: 13 amino acids. This CDR3 is CASFVEEYNEQFF.

This chain uses TRBV4-2 with TRBJ1-1. CDR1 LGHNA and CDR2 YNFKEQ come from the germline V gene. The CDR3 spans 15 residues. This chain's CDR3 is CASSQVVASKNEAFF.

The V call is TRBV6-5, the J call TRBJ2-7; TCRdb gives TRBD1 as the D gene, but with no DNA this cannot be confirmed. The CDR3 has 16 amino acids. Germline CDR1 is MNHEY and CDR2 is SVGAGI. The CDR3 loop is CASSYRATIPRDEQYF.

V and J are TRBV15 and TRBJ2-2; checking the TCRdb D call of TRBD1 is not possible without DNA. The germline gives CDR1 LNHNV, CDR2 YYDKDF (reference sequence). This CDR3 spans 13 amino acids. CDR3 sequence reads: CATIVGATGELFF.

The chain employs TRBV20-1 and TRBJ2-7. CDR1 DFQATT and CDR2 SNEGSKA come from the germline V gene (reference sequence). The CDR3 has 13 residues. CDR3 region: CSASGLASYEQYF.